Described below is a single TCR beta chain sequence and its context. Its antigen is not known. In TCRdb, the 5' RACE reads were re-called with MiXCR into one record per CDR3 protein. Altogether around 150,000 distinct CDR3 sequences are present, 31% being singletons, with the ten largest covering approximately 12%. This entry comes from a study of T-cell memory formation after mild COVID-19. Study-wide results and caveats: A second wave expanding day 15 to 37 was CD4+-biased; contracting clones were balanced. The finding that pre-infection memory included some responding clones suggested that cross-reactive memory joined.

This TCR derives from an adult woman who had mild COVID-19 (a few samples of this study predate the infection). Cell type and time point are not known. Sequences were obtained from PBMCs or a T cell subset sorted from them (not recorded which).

In nucleotides, the CDR3 is TGTGCCACCAGTGATTTGACAGGGACTCGTGGCTACACCTTC. Its translation is CATSDLTGTRGYTF. The gene calls are TRBV24-1 and TRBJ1-2; maybe TRBD1 (6 bases). Trimming took 0 bases from V and 7 from J, leaving 11 bases between them. Germline V gene lookup returns CDR1 KGHDR and CDR2 SFDVKD. This CDR3 contains 14 residues.